The 3 T cell receptor beta chains below were found in one sample sequenced in a study of control samples from healthy donors and cancer patients. Produced via immunoSEQ multiplex PCR; TCRdb's table is partial and in-frame only. The sample carries 100,000 to 110,000 clones, over 75% recorded once. Source material: blood. The receptors were gathered from a woman in her 50s in good health.

The chain carries TRBV7-9 and TRBJ2-1, with 9 bases that match TRBD1. The germline V gene has CDR1 SEHNR and CDR2 FQNEAQ (reference sequence). The junction had 17 bases not matched to a gene; V was cut back by 5 bases and J by 9 bases. This CDR3 is 17 amino acids long. CDR3 protein: CASSELTWDREKGEQFF. CDR3 coding DNA: TGTGCCAGCAGCGAATTAACTTGGGACAGGGAGAAAGGTGAGCAGTTCTTC. Complete variable domain (other parts from reference TRBV7-9 and TRBJ2-1): DTGVSQNPRHKITKRGQNVTFRCDPISEHNRLYWYRQTLGQGPEFLTYFQNEAQLEKSRLLSDRFSAERPKGSFSTLEIQRTEQGDSAMYLCASSELTWDREKGEQFFGPGTRLTVL.

The genes are TRBV6-5 and TRBJ2-1, with 11 positions matching TRBD1. The germline V gene has CDR1 MNHEY and CDR2 SVGAGI. The junction had 10 bases not matched to a gene; V was cut back by 5 bases and J by 10 bases. The length of the CDR3 is 15 residues. The CDR3 spells CASSRWDRGGKEQFF. In DNA form, the CDR3 reads TGTGCCAGCAGTAGATGGGACAGGGGGGGAAAGGAGCAGTTCTTC.

This chain connects TRBV30 to TRBJ2-6; D is undetermined. The CDR3 spans 15 residues. V was clipped by 2 bases and J by 1 base, with 9 bases between them. Per germline, CDR1 GTSNPN and CDR2 SVGIG (reference sequence). CDR3 nucleotides: TGTGCCTGGAGTATGGTCCGGTCTGGGGCCAACGTCCTGACTTTC. It specifies CAWSMVRSGANVLTF. Combining the CDR3 with reference TRBV30 and TRBJ2-6 gives the whole variable domain SQTIHQWPATLVQPVGSPLSLECTVEGTSNPNLYWYRQAAGRGLQLLFYSVGIGQISSEVPQNLSASRPQDRQFILSSKKLLLSDSGFYLCAWSMVRSGANVLTFGAGSRLTVL.